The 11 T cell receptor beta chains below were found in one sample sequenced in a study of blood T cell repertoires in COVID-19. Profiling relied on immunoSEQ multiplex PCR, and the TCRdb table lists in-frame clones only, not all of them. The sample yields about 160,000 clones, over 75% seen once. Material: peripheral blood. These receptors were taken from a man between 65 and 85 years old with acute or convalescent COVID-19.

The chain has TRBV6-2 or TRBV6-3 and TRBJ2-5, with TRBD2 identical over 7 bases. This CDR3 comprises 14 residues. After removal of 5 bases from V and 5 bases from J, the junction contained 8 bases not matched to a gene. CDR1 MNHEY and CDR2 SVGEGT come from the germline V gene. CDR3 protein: CASSQGGSKETQYF. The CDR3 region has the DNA TGTGCCAGCAGTCAGGGCGGGAGCAAGGAGACCCAGTACTTC.

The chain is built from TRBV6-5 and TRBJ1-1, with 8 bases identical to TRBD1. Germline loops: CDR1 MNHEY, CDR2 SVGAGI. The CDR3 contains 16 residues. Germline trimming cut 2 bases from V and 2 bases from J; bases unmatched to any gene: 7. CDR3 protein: CASSYGLTGENTEAFF. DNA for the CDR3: TGTGCCAGCAGTTACGGGTTGACAGGGGAAAACACTGAAGCTTTCTTT.

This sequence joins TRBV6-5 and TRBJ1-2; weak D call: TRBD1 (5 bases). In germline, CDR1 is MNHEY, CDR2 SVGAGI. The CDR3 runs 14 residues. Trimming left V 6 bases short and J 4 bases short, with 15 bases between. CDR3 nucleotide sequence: TGTGCCAGCAGGGAGACAGTGGGGCCCTATGGCTACACCTTC. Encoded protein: CASRETVGPYGYTF.

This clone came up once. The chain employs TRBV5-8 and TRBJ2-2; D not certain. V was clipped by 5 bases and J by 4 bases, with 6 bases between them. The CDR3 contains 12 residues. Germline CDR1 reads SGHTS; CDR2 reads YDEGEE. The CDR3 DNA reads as TGTGCCAGCAGACTTTTCACCGGGGAGCTGTTTTTT. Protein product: CASRLFTGELFF.

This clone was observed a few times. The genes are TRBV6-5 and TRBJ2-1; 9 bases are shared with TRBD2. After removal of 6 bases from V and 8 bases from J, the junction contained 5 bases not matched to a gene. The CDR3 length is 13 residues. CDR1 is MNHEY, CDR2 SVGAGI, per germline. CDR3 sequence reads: CASRTGTSHEQFF. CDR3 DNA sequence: TGTGCCAGCAGAACCGGGACTAGCCATGAGCAGTTCTTC.

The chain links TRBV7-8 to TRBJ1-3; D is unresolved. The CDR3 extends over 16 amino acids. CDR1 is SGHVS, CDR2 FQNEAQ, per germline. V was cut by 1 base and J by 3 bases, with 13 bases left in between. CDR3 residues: CASSLVWQPNGNTIYF. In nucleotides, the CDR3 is TGTGCCAGCAGCTTAGTGTGGCAACCAAATGGAAACACCATATATTTT.

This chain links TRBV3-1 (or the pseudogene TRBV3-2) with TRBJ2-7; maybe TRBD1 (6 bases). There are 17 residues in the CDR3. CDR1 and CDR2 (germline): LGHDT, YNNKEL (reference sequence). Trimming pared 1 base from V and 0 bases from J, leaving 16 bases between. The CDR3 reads CASSQGRTALSSYEQYF. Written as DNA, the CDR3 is TGTGCCAGCAGCCAAGGTCGGACAGCCTTGAGCTCCTACGAGCAGTACTTC.

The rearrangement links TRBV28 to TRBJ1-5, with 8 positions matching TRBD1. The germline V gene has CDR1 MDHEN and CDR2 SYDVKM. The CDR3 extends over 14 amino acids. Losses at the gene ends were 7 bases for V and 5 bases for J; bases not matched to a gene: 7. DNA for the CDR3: TGTGCCAGCACCGCCAACAGGGGGGATCAGCCCCAGCATTTT. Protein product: CASTANRGDQPQHF.

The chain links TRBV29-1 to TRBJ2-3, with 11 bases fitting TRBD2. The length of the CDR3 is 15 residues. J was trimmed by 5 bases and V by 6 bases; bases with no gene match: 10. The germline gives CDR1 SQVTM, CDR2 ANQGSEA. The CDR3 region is CSVTPASGGQDTQYF. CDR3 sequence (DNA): TGCAGCGTGACCCCGGCTAGCGGGGGGCAAGATACGCAGTATTTT.

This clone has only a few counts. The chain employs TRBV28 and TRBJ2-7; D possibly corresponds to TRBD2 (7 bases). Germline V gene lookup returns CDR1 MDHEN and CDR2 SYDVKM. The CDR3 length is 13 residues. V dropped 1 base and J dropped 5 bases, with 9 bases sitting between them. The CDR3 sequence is CASSLSGGHEQYF. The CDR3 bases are TGTGCCAGCAGTTTATCCGGGGGGCACGAGCAGTACTTC.

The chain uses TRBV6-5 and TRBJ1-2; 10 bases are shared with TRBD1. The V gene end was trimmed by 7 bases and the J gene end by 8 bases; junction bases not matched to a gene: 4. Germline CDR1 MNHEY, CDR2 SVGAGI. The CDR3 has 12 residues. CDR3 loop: CASIGQGGGYTF. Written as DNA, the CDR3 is TGTGCCAGCATCGGACAGGGGGGAGGCTACACCTTC.